What follows are 22 T cell receptor beta chains derived from one specimen sequenced in a study of cytomegalovirus exposure and HLA in healthy donors. In the PCR, 60 Vbeta and 13 Jbeta primers were used. Method: immunoSEQ multiplex PCR; TCRdb's copy keeps in-frame clones and lacks some. The table has roughly 140,000 clones, almost 85% seen once. Input material: PBMCs. The receptors derive from an older woman in good health and CMV-seropositive.

The rearrangement links TRBV6-5 to TRBJ1-1, with D possibly TRBD1 on 5 matching bases. Trimming removed 3 bases at V and 12 bases at J, with 17 bases between. Germline lookup yields CDR1 MNHEY and CDR2 SVGAGI. The CDR3 has 13 residues. Here the CDR3 DNA reads TGTGCCAGCAGTTATAACCCGACAGAAGGCCCTTTCTTT. Translated: CASSYNPTEGPFF.

This chain uses TRBV7-4 with TRBJ2-7; maybe TRBD2 (5 bases). The CDR3 runs to 14 residues. The V and J ends lost 8 bases and 1 base respectively, with 15 bases between them. Germline V gene data show CDR1 as SGHVT and CDR2 as SQSDAQ. The CDR3 loop is CASPQEDGSYEQYF. CDR3 DNA sequence: TGTGCCAGCCCTCAGGAGGACGGTTCCTACGAGCAGTACTTC.

The J gene is TRBJ1-4, the V gene TRBV19, with D hard to call. Trimming cost V 6 bases and J 3 bases, with 11 bases left between them. Germline V lookup: CDR1 LNHDA, CDR2 SQIVND (reference sequence). CDR3 length equals 14 residues. DNA of the CDR3: TGTGCCAGTAGATTAAGCCTCGCTAATGAAAAACTGTTTTTT. The encoded protein is CASRLSLANEKLFF.

The chain carries TRBV5-1 and TRBJ2-5; 12 bases align to TRBD1. The J call may be in error: the DNA end matches TRBJ2-7 better. This CDR3 is built from 15 residues. Germline loops: CDR1 SGHRS, CDR2 YFSETQ. The CDR3 is CASSLGQGATYEQYF. The DNA for the CDR3 is TGCGCCAGCAGCCTGGGACAGGGGGCGACGTACGAGCAGTACTTC.

The chain joins TRBV15 to TRBJ2-5; TRBD2 is a possible D gene (6 bases). Germline V lookup: CDR1 LNHNV, CDR2 YYDKDF (reference sequence). The ends were cut back, 5 bases at V and 5 bases at J, with 12 bases in the middle. The CDR3 extends over 13 amino acids. For the CDR3, the DNA is TGTGCCACCAGCTTAGGGGCGGGGGAGACCCAGTACTTC. As protein: CATSLGAGETQYF. The whole variable domain, remainder taken from reference TRBV15 and TRBJ2-5, is DAMVIQNPRYQVTQFGKPVTLSCSQTLNHNVMYWYQQKSSQAPKLLFHYYDKDFNNEADTPDNFQSRRPNTSFCFLDIRSPGLGDTAMYLCATSLGAGETQYFGPGTRLLVL.

In this sample, this clone turned up a few times. The gene calls are TRBV6-1 and TRBJ1-1, with D perhaps matching TRBD1 (6 bases). Germline V lookup: CDR1 MNHNS, CDR2 SASEGT. Trimming took 7 bases from V and 0 from J, leaving 12 bases between them. This CDR3 spans 14 amino acids. This CDR3 reads CASTTGSMNTEAFF. CDR3 sequence (DNA): TGTGCCAGCACTACAGGGAGTATGAACACTGAAGCTTTCTTT.

The chain carries TRBV7-6 and TRBJ2-5, with D perhaps matching TRBD1 (6 bases). Trimming removed 1 base at V and 5 bases at J, with 29 bases between. The germline V gene encodes CDR1 SGHVS and CDR2 FNYEAQ. The CDR3 spans 20 residues. CDR3 coding DNA: TGTGCCAGCAGCTTAGGGCAGGGGAGAGGACTCATGCCTGGATGGGAGACCCAGTACTTC. It is translated as CASSLGQGRGLMPGWETQYF.

The chain carries TRBV7-9 and TRBJ2-7; 8 bases are a match to TRBD2. The CDR3 is made up of 15 amino acids. The V gene's germline CDR1 is SEHNR and CDR2 FQNEAQ (reference sequence). Losses at the gene ends were 4 bases for V and 3 bases for J; bases not matched to a gene: 8. The CDR3 nucleotides are TGTGCCAGCAGCTCACGAACTAGCGGAGTCTACGAGCAGTACTTC. This encodes CASSSRTSGVYEQYF.

This sequence joins TRBV12-5 and TRBJ1-2; possible D gene TRBD1, 5 bases. V lost 4 bases to trimming and J lost 1 base, with 13 bases between them. CDR1 LGHNT and CDR2 FRNRAP come from the germline V gene. The CDR3 is 15 amino acids. CDR3 residues: CASGSGTGRNYGYTF. The CDR3 DNA reads as TGTGCTAGTGGTTCCGGGACTGGCCGTAACTATGGCTACACCTTC. Supplemented by reference TRBV12-5 and TRBJ1-2, the full variable domain reads DARVTQTPRHKVTEMGQEVTMRCQPILGHNTVFWYRQTMMQGLELLAYFRNRAPLDDSGMPKDRFSAEMPDATLATLKIQPSEPRDSAVYFCASGSGTGRNYGYTFGSGTRLTVV.

The genes are TRBV7-3 and TRBJ1-1; perhaps TRBD1 as D (5 bases). The V gene's germline CDR1 is SGHTA and CDR2 FQGTGA. This CDR3 region has 15 residues. V was cut by 5 bases and J by 2 bases, with 15 bases left in between. In DNA form, the CDR3 reads TGTGCCAGCAGCATTACCGGGACTGAAAACACTGAAGCTTTCTTT. It encodes CASSITGTENTEAFF.

This chain's CDR3 is CSVDGSGGIHEQYF. CDR3 nucleotide sequence: TGCAGCGTTGACGGGTCGGGAGGGATTCACGAGCAGTACTTC. This chain connects TRBV29-1 to TRBJ2-7, with TRBD2 identical over 8 bases. Germline loops: CDR1 SQVTM, CDR2 ANQGSEA. Losses at the gene ends were 3 bases for V and 5 bases for J; bases not matched to a gene: 9. The CDR3 has 14 residues.

The chain recombines TRBV19 with TRBJ1-2, with D hard to call. V lost 5 bases and J 8 bases, leaving 12 bases between the germline ends. In germline, CDR1 is LNHDA, CDR2 SQIVND (reference sequence). CDR3 length equals 12 residues. CDR3 in DNA: TGTGCCAGTAGTGAGCTCTCGCGGGGCTACACCTTC. As protein: CASSELSRGYTF.

V and J are TRBV6-5 and TRBJ2-1; D possibly corresponds to TRBD2 (5 bases). Germline lookup yields CDR1 MNHEY and CDR2 SVGAGI. V was cut by 3 bases and J by 9 bases, with 18 bases left in between. The CDR3 extends over 15 amino acids. The CDR3 DNA reads as TGTGCCAGCAGTTATCGGGCGCTAGCTTCGGGTGAGCAGTTCTTC. Translated, it gives CASSYRALASGEQFF.

The chain is built from TRBV28 and TRBJ2-3, with 8 bases matching TRBD1. V shed 5 bases and J 4 bases; nucleotides not matched to a gene: 14. In germline, CDR1 is MDHEN, CDR2 SYDVKM. CDR3 size: 17 residues. CDR3 residues: CASSLGPGGGRADTQYF. The CDR3 bases are TGTGCCAGCAGTCTGGGCCCAGGGGGCGGTAGGGCAGATACGCAGTATTTT.

The chain is built from TRBV2 and TRBJ1-5; tentatively, D is TRBD1 (5 bases). Germline lookup yields CDR1 SNHLY and CDR2 FYNNEI. This CDR3 is 14 amino acids long. Trimming pared 6 bases from V and 5 bases from J, leaving 14 bases between. DNA for the CDR3: TGTGCCAGCAGCGTGGCCAGGGCCTATCAGCCCCAGCATTTT. It yields the protein CASSVARAYQPQHF. Complete variable domain (other parts from reference TRBV2 and TRBJ1-5): EPEVTQTPSHQVTQMGQEVILRCVPISNHLYFYWYRQILGQKVEFLVSFYNNEISEKSEIFDDQFSVERPDGSNFTLKIRSTKLEDSAMYFCASSVARAYQPQHFGDGTRLSIL.

The chain uses TRBV11-3 and TRBJ2-7; a possible D gene is TRBD1 (5 bases). V was trimmed by 4 bases and J by 6 bases, leaving 10 bases between them. The germline CDR1 and CDR2 sequences are SGHNT and YENEEA. The CDR3 is made up of 12 amino acids. Here the CDR3 reads CASSSRVGEQYF. Here the CDR3 DNA reads TGTGCCAGCAGCTCCAGGGTTGGCGAGCAGTACTTC.

The chain employs TRBV30 and TRBJ2-4; the match to TRBD2 covers 11 bases. The CDR3 has 14 residues. Germline V gives CDR1 GTSNPN, CDR2 SVGIG (reference sequence). With V trimmed by 3 bases and J by 8 bases, 6 bases remained unmatched. The CDR3 nucleotides are TGTGCCTGGAGCGATGAGACTAGCGGGGACATTCAGTACTTC. Translating it yields CAWSDETSGDIQYF.

V gene TRBV21-1 combines with J gene TRBJ1-5; the DNA was not used to check the table's D call, TRBD1. TRBV21-1 is marked as a pseudogene. CDR3 size: 15 residues. The CDR3 reads CASSKADSGYQPQHF. The CDR3 coding sequence is TGTGCCAGCAGCAAGGCGGACAGTGGCTATCAGCCCCAGCATTTT.

This clone occurred once. The chain is built from TRBV7-9 and TRBJ2-3, with D perhaps TRBD2 (6 bases). V was shortened by 4 bases and J by 3 bases, with 11 bases between the two germline ends. The CDR3 loop spans 14 amino acids. Germline V CDR1 and CDR2: SEHNR, FQNEAQ (reference sequence). The CDR3 sequence is CASSSGTRTDTQYF. The DNA of the CDR3 is TGTGCCAGCAGCTCCGGGACTCGGACAGATACGCAGTATTTT.

The chain has TRBV5-4 and TRBJ2-7, with 7 bases identical to TRBD1. The V and J ends lost 7 bases and 4 bases, in that order; junction bases with no gene match: 8. CDR1 is SGHNT, CDR2 YYREEE, per germline (reference sequence). The CDR3 length is 13 residues. The CDR3 region is CASGRQGRYEQYF. Written as DNA, the CDR3 is TGTGCCAGCGGTCGACAGGGCCGGTACGAGCAGTACTTC.

The chain joins TRBV5-4 to TRBJ1-1; perhaps TRBD1 as D (6 bases). This CDR3 is built from 16 residues. V gave up 0 bases and J gave up 7 bases, with 19 bases separating them. Germline V CDR1 and CDR2: SGHNT, YYREEE (reference sequence). The CDR3 nucleotides read TGTGCCAGCAGCTTGGGGACAGTACTCGGGGTTGGTGAAGCTTTCTTT. It specifies CASSLGTVLGVGEAFF.

The J gene is TRBJ1-1, the V gene TRBV4-2; D remains ambiguous. Per the germline V gene, CDR1 is LGHNA and CDR2 is YNFKEQ. This CDR3 spans 14 amino acids. The germline V and J ends were trimmed by 2 bases and 0 bases, with 7 bases remaining between them. CDR3 amino acids: CASSQTTMNTEAFF. CDR3 in DNA: TGTGCCAGCAGCCAAACAACAATGAACACTGAAGCTTTCTTT.